Listed below are T cell receptor beta chains from one sample, sequenced in a study of T cell changes during pregnancy in multiple sclerosis. The repertoire was sequenced with immunoSEQ multiplex PCR; TCRdb's copy has only in-frame clones and lacks some. The sample has about 100,000 clones, approximately 92% seen once. Material: peripheral blood, obtained after pregnancy. The receptor set was obtained from a female donor with multiple sclerosis, enrolled in a pregnancy study. Both conserved end residues are part of each CDR3. The D gene is left open where the match is weak. Only part of the rows carry a size: once, few, many, or a class if the clone is expanded.

CDR3aa	CDR3nt	abundance	d_gene	v_gene	j_gene
CASSYEPRGEKLFF	TGTGCCAGCAGTTACGAGCCCAGGGGTGAAAAACTGTTTTTT	.	.	TRBV6-5	TRBJ1-4
CASSLSGSTEAFF	TGTGCCAGCAGCTTGTCGGGGAGCACTGAAGCTTTCTTT	.	.	TRBV7-3	TRBJ1-1
CASSLQGYNQPQHF	TGTGCCAGCAGCTTACAGGGGTACAATCAGCCCCAGCATTTT	.	.	TRBV11-2	TRBJ1-5
CASSPGLAGGPNEQYF	TGTGCCAGCAGCCCGGGACTAGCGGGAGGGCCCAACGAGCAGTACTTC	.	TRBD2	TRBV7-9	TRBJ2-7
CASSPLADRGFNYGYTF	TGTGCCAGCTCACCGCTGGCGGACAGGGGATTTAACTATGGCTACACCTTC	.	TRBD1	TRBV18	TRBJ1-2
CASSEVVSGGITDTQYF	TGTGCCAGCAGTGAAGTAGTTAGCGGGGGGATCACAGATACGCAGTATTTT	.	TRBD2	TRBV6-1	TRBJ2-3
CASSSTGLAYNEQFF	TGTGCCAGCTCCAGTACAGGGCTTGCCTACAATGAGCAGTTCTTC	few	.	TRBV14	TRBJ2-1
CAWSPQVRVTDTQYF	TGTGCCTGGAGTCCCCAGGTTAGAGTCACAGATACGCAGTATTTT	.	.	TRBV30	TRBJ2-3
CASSEDQYTGELFF	TGTGCCAGCAGTGAAGATCAGTACACCGGGGAGCTGTTTTTT	.	.	TRBV6-1	TRBJ2-2
CASSLADRGNTEAFF	TGCGCCAGCAGCTTGGCCGACAGGGGGAACACTGAAGCTTTCTTT	.	TRBD1	TRBV5-1	TRBJ1-1
CASGTGGRERYGYTF	TGTGCCAGCGGGACAGGGGGAAGAGAGCGCTATGGCTACACCTTC	once	TRBD1	TRBV7-9	TRBJ1-2
CASSLDRGTDTQYF	TGTGCCAGCAGTTTGGACAGGGGGACAGATACGCAGTATTTT	.	TRBD1	TRBV28	TRBJ2-3
CASSEPGQGFYGYTF	TGTGCCAGCAGTGAGCCGGGACAGGGGTTTTATGGCTACACCTTC	.	TRBD1	TRBV6-1	TRBJ1-2
CASSYSGRGTEAFF	TGTGCCAGCAGTTACTCCGGAAGGGGGACTGAAGCTTTCTTT	.	.	TRBV6-5	TRBJ1-1
CASSVSEGNTEAFF	TGTGCCAGCAGCGTCTCGGAGGGAAACACTGAAGCTTTCTTT	once	.	TRBV9	TRBJ1-1
CASSAIGRAYEQYF	TGTGCCAGCAGTGCTATAGGCCGGGCCTACGAGCAGTACTTC	many	.	TRBV2	TRBJ2-7
CASSLDGKAETQYF	TGCGCCAGCAGCTTGGACGGGAAGGCAGAGACCCAGTACTTC	.	.	TRBV5-1	TRBJ2-5
CASSILAKSSGANVLTF	TGTGCCAGTAGTATTCTAGCGAAGAGCTCTGGGGCCAACGTCCTGACTTTC	.	.	TRBV19	TRBJ2-6
CAWRASVGAAAFF	TGTGCCTGGAGAGCCTCCGTAGGGGCAGCTGCTTTCTTT	.	.	TRBV30	TRBJ1-1
CASRSGQLNQPQHF	TGTGCCAGCAGGTCGGGACAGCTTAATCAGCCCCAGCATTTT	.	TRBD1	TRBV6-5	TRBJ1-5
CAISRQSGAFF	TGTGCCATCAGTAGACAAAGCGGAGCTTTCTTT	.	.	TRBV10-3	TRBJ1-1
CATGRLREYYGYTF	TGTGCCACCGGGCGACTAAGAGAGTACTACGGCTACACCTTC	.	.	TRBV19	TRBJ1-2